This T cell receptor beta chain was captured in a study of OX40 agonist ivuxolimab in advanced cancers. Note on this clone: As yet, its antigen is unknown.

Germline V CDR1 and CDR2: SGHRS, YFSETQ. With 0 bases removed from V and 7 bases from J, the gap between germline ends came to 12 bases. The CDR3 spans 14 residues. Generated by immunoSEQ multiplex PCR, the TCRdb table keeps only in-frame clones and is missing some. The sample has 65,000 to 95,000 clones, 80% to 85% seen once. Study-level points and caveats: At 0.1 to 3.0 mg/kg and by week 6, CD4+ and CD8+ T cells in the blood had expanded clonally. Several nonresponders also turned out to have low normalized T-cell clonal expansion.

The specimen comprised CD4+ or CD8+ T cells sorted from blood, sampled in a trial of the OX40 agonist ivuxolimab. The origin of this receptor is an adult with an advanced solid tumor such as melanoma, head and neck, liver or kidney cancer. The chain joins TRBV5-1 to TRBJ2-3; D is uncertain. CDR3 DNA: TGCGCCAGCAGCTTGGCCGGTGAGGCTTATACGCAGTATTTT. Its protein product is CASSLAGEAYTQYF.